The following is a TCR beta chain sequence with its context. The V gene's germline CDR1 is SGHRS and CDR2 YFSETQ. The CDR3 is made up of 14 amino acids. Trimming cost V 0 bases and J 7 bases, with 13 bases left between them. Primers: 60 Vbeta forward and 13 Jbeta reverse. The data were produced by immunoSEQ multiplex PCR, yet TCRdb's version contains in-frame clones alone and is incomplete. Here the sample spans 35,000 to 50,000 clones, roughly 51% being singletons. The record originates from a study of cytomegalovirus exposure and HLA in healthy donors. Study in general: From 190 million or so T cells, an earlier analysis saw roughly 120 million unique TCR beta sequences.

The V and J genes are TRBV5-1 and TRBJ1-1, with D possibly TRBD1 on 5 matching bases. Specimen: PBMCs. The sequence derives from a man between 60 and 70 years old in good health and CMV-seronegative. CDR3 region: CASSLGMGLGEAFF. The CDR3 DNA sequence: TGCGCCAGCAGCTTGGGTATGGGACTAGGTGAAGCTTTCTTT.